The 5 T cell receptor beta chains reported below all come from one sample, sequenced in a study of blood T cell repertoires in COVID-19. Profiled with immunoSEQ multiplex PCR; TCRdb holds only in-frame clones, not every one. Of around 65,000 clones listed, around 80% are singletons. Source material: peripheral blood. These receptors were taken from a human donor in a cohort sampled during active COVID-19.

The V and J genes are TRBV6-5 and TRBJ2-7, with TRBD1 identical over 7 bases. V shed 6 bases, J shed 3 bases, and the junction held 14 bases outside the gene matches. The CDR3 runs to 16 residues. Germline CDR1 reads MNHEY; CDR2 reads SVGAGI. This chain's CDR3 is CASSYGQAPSLYEQYF. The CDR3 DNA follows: TGTGCCAGCAGCTACGGACAGGCCCCTTCCCTCTACGAGCAGTACTTC.

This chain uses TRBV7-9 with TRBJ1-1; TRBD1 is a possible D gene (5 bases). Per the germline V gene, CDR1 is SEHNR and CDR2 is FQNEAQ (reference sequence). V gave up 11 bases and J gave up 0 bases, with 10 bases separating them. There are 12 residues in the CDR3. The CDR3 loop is CAGTIMNTEAFF. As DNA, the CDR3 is TGTGCCGGGACCATAATGAACACTGAAGCTTTCTTT.

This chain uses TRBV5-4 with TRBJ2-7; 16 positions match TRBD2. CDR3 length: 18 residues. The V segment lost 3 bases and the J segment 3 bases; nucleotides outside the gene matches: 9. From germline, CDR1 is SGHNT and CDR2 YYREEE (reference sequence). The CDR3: CASSSAPGLAGGYYEQYF. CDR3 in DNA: TGTGCCAGCAGCTCAGCCCCGGGACTAGCGGGAGGGTACTACGAGCAGTACTTC.

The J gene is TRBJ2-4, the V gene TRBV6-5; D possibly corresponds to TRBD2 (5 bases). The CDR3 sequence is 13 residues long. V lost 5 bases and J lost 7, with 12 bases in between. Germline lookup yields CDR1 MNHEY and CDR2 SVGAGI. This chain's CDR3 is CASSPGGTNIQYF. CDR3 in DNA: TGTGCCAGCAGTCCCGGAGGAACCAACATTCAGTACTTC.

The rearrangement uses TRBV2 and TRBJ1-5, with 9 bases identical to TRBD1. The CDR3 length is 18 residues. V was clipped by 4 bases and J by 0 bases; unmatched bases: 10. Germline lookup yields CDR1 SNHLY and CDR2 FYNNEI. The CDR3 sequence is CASSGGQGRFFSNQPQHF. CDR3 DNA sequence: TGTGCCAGCAGTGGGGGACAGGGCCGCTTCTTTAGCAATCAGCCCCAGCATTTT.